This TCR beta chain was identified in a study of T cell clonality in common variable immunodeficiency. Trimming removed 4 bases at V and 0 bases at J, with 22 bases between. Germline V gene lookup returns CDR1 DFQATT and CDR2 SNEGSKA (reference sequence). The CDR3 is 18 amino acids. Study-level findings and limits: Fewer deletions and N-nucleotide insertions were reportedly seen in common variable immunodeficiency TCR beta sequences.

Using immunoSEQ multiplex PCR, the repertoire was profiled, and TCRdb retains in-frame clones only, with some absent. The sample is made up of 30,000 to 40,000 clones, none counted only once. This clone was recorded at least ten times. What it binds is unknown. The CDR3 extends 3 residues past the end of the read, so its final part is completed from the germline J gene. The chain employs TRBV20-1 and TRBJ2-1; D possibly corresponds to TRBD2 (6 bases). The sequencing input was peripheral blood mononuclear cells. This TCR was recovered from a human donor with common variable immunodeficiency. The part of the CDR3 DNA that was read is TGCAGTGCTATCAGAGCGGGCAAGGCTTTTAGCTCCTACAATGAG. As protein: CSAIRAGKAFSSYNE. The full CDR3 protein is CSAIRAGKAFSSYNEQFF.